This entry lists 20 T cell receptor beta chains sequenced from one sample in a study of blood T cell repertoires in COVID-19. Libraries were prepared by immunoSEQ multiplex PCR; TCRdb keeps only in-frame clonotypes and omits some of them. The data show nearly 300,000 clones, with 88% seen just once and approximately 6.6% held by the top ten. Source material: peripheral blood. The source of these receptors is a woman in her twenties or thirties who had recovered from COVID-19.

This clone was picked up many times. V and J are TRBV13 and TRBJ2-7; a possible D gene is TRBD1 (6 bases). Germline loops: CDR1 PRHDT, CDR2 FYEKMQ (reference sequence). V was shortened by 3 bases and J by 0 bases, with 18 bases between the two germline ends. This CDR3 has 17 residues. The CDR3 reads CASSFYDYRDNSYEQYF. CDR3 nucleotides: TGTGCCAGCAGCTTTTATGATTACCGGGACAACTCCTACGAGCAGTACTTC.

This rearrangement joins TRBV30 to TRBJ2-1; 7 bases align to TRBD2. Germline V gives CDR1 GTSNPN, CDR2 SVGIG (reference sequence). The CDR3 consists of 15 residues. V trimming: 0 bases; J trimming: 1 base; junction bases outside the gene matches: 3. CDR3 sequence reads: CAWSVRTSSYNEQFF. CDR3 coding DNA: TGTGCCTGGAGTGTACGGACTAGTTCCTACAATGAGCAGTTCTTC.

This chain uses TRBV5-1 with TRBJ1-3; no clear D gene. This CDR3 is built from 15 residues. Germline lookup yields CDR1 SGHRS and CDR2 YFSETQ. V lost 6 bases to trimming and J lost 0 bases, with 13 bases between them. The CDR3, as DNA: TGCGCCAGCACCTCGAGGCCGACCTCTGGAAACACCATATATTTT. It translates to CASTSRPTSGNTIYF.

The V call is TRBV7-9, the J call TRBJ2-7; TRBD2 aligns across 11 bases. CDR1 is SEHNR and CDR2 is FQNEAQ in the germline V gene (reference sequence). After removal of 1 base from V and 2 bases from J, the junction contained 7 bases not matched to a gene. The CDR3 length is 17 residues. The CDR3 nucleotides are TGTGCCAGCAGCTTAGGGGGGACTAGCGGCGGCACCTACGAGCAGTACTTC. Its translation: CASSLGGTSGGTYEQYF.

The rearrangement links TRBV19 to TRBJ2-5; D is unresolved. The CDR3 has 14 amino acids. Germline loops: CDR1 LNHDA, CDR2 SQIVND (reference sequence). Trimming left V 3 bases short and J 0 bases short, with 8 bases between. In nucleotides, the CDR3 is TGTGCCAGTAGTATCCGTCAGAACCAAGAGACCCAGTACTTC. Amino acids: CASSIRQNQETQYF.

The chain recombines TRBV29-1 with TRBJ2-1; D ambiguous. CDR3 length equals 14 residues. Germline loops: CDR1 SQVTM, CDR2 ANQGSEA. Trimming cost V 3 bases and J 6 bases, with 15 bases left between them. CDR3 sequence: CSVDSVGRPNEQFF. DNA of the CDR3: TGCAGCGTTGACTCCGTTGGCCGTCCCAATGAGCAGTTCTTC.

The chain couples TRBV7-9 to TRBJ1-1, with 8 nucleotides matching TRBD1. The V segment lost 11 bases and the J segment 0 bases; nucleotides outside the gene matches: 8. Germline V lookup: CDR1 SEHNR, CDR2 FQNEAQ (reference sequence). The CDR3 consists of 14 residues. CDR3 DNA: TGTGCCGGACGGGACAGGACCATGAACACTGAAGCTTTCTTT. Translating it yields CAGRDRTMNTEAFF. Full variable domain (outside the CDR3, taken from reference TRBV7-9 and TRBJ1-1): DTGVSQNPRHKITKRGQNVTFRCDPISEHNRLYWYRQTLGQGPEFLTYFQNEAQLEKSRLLSDRFSAERPKGSFSTLEIQRTEQGDSAMYLCAGRDRTMNTEAFFGQGTRLTVV.

The gene calls are TRBV29-1 and TRBJ1-1, with D uncertain. This CDR3 region has 10 residues. Trimming removed 7 bases from V and 3 bases from J, with 6 bases in between. CDR1 is SQVTM and CDR2 is ANQGSEA in the germline V gene. The CDR3 loop is CSGDDTEAFF. The CDR3 DNA sequence: TGCAGCGGAGATGACACTGAAGCTTTCTTT.

This rearrangement joins TRBV28 to TRBJ1-2; no clear D gene. V lost 6 bases to trimming and J lost 1 base, with 12 bases between them. This CDR3 has 14 amino acids. Germline lookup yields CDR1 MDHEN and CDR2 SYDVKM. The CDR3 sequence: CASRLAGFNYGYTF. Here the CDR3 DNA reads TGTGCCAGCAGACTTGCGGGATTTAACTATGGCTACACCTTC.

The rearrangement joins TRBV12-3 or TRBV12-4 to TRBJ2-7; 9 bases match TRBD1. V lost 3 bases to trimming and J lost 7 bases; unmatched junction nucleotides: 4. The CDR3 contains 13 residues. CDR3 loop: CASSLDRGGEQYF. In DNA form, the CDR3 reads TGTGCCAGCAGTTTGGACAGGGGAGGAGAGCAGTACTTC.

This clone was detected once. In nucleotides, the CDR3 is TGTGCCAGCAGCCGGCAAACAGGGCCTGGAAACACCATATATTTT. Translating it yields CASSRQTGPGNTIYF. The chain combines TRBV7-2 with TRBJ1-3; D may be TRBD1 (6 bases). CDR1 and CDR2 from the germline V gene are SGHTA and FQGNSA. V shed 5 bases and J shed 2 bases, with 13 bases lying between them. The CDR3 is 15 residues long.

The chain carries TRBV25-1 and TRBJ2-6; perhaps TRBD1 as D (6 bases). With 7 bases removed from V and 3 bases from J, the gap between germline ends came to 16 bases. Germline CDR1 is MGHDK and CDR2 is SYGVNS. This CDR3 is 16 amino acids long. The CDR3 bases are TGTGCCAGCACCCCAAGGTGGGGGCTTGGGGCCAACGTCCTGACTTTC. This sequence encodes CASTPRWGLGANVLTF.

The chain carries TRBV7-2 and TRBJ1-1; possibly TRBD1 for D (5 bases). Germline assignment: CDR1 SGHTA and CDR2 FQGNSA. The V end lost 5 bases, the J end lost 3 bases, and 13 bases lay between the germline ends. This CDR3 has 14 amino acids. The DNA for the CDR3 is TGTGCCAGCAGCCCCCGACAGAGGTACACTGAAGCTTTCTTT. Its protein product is CASSPRQRYTEAFF.

Turning to this clone: A read error may produce the germline difference seen at one junction end. V usage is TRBV14 and J usage is TRBJ2-3; TRBD2 matches at 11 bases. The CDR3 contains 15 residues. CDR1 is SGHDN, CDR2 FVKESK, per germline. CDR3 region: CASSPLSGGGDTQYF. CDR3 nucleotides: TGTGCCAGCAGCCCCCTTAGCGGGGGGGGAGATACGCAATATTTT.

This chain connects TRBV6-5 to TRBJ2-1, with 12 bases aligning to TRBD2. Germline V gives CDR1 MNHEY, CDR2 SVGAGI. The ends lost 6 bases at V and 7 bases at J; junction bases unmatched: 7. The length of the CDR3 is 15 residues. This chain's CDR3 is CASSPLAGGVNEQFF. Here the CDR3 DNA reads TGTGCCAGCAGCCCCCTAGCGGGGGGGGTTAATGAGCAGTTCTTC.

The rearrangement uses TRBV11-1 and TRBJ1-2, with D hard to call. The CDR3 is 14 residues long. From germline, CDR1 is SGHAT and CDR2 FQDESV (reference sequence). Trimming removed 1 base at V and 2 bases at J, with 8 bases between. The DNA for the CDR3 is TGTGCCAGCAGCTTAGAAGCAGGAAACTATGGCTACACCTTC. Translation gives CASSLEAGNYGYTF.

This sequence joins TRBV5-4 and TRBJ2-7, with D perhaps matching TRBD2 (7 bases). This CDR3 spans 16 amino acids. Germline CDR1 is SGHNT and CDR2 is YYREEE (reference sequence). Trimming removed 4 bases at V and 2 bases at J, with 19 bases between. This CDR3 reads CASSRGRAGQTYEQYF. DNA for the CDR3: TGTGCCAGCAGCCGAGGGAGGGCGGGACAAACCTACGAGCAGTACTTC.

Details on this clone: It is unclear where the CDR3 begins or ends on the DNA, so no DNA is shown, and the CDR3 is as TCRdb lists it. This rearrangement joins TRBV12-3 or TRBV12-4 to TRBJ1-4; the table assigns TRBD1, which was not confirmed against the DNA. The CDR3 is 13 amino acids in total, end residues counted. The CDR3 is CASSWGTGNELFF.

CDR3 in DNA: TGTGCCAGCTCACCACTGACAGGGAGCACTGAAGCTTTCTTT. Its translation is CASSPLTGSTEAFF. This chain links TRBV18 with TRBJ1-1; TRBD1 agrees at 7 bases. Germline-derived CDR1 and CDR2 are KGHSH and LQKENI. The CDR3 totals 14 residues. J lost 4 bases, V lost 1 base, and 3 bases had no gene match.

The chain carries TRBV4-3 and TRBJ1-1; D is uncertain. Germline V gives CDR1 LGHNA, CDR2 YSLEER. V was clipped by 0 bases and J by 1 base, with 9 bases between them. There are 15 residues in the CDR3. CDR3 bases: TGCGCCAGCAGCCAAGATTACAGATCGAACACTGAAGCTTTCTTT. It yields the protein CASSQDYRSNTEAFF.